This T cell receptor beta chain appears in the sequencing data of a study of CD8+CD57+ T cells in acquired aplastic anemia. Study-wide results and caveats: The study identified about 30 CD8+ CDR3 sequences shared by patients and controls. Patients and healthy controls showed no significant CD8+ Simpson's diversity difference.

Previously, flow cytometry had revealed CD8+CD57+ cell expansion in the patients chosen for sequencing. Severe acquired aplastic anemia was present in all patients. The study profiled TCR beta VDJ and CDR3 using genomic DNA as template. In TCRdb, the reads were re-called with MiXCR into one record per CDR3 protein. Found here are around 430,000 distinct CDR3 sequences, less than 35% of them singletons; the top ten hold 0.82%. The CDR3 spans 14 residues. The germline V gene encodes CDR1 SNHLY and CDR2 FYNNEI. The V end lost 3 bases, the J end lost 1 base, and 4 bases lay between the germline ends. This clonotype has at least ten counts. Its antigen is not identified.

This clonotype originated in a human donor with aplastic anemia. The sample was sorted CD4+, CD8+, or CD8+CD57+ T cells (not recorded which) from PBMCs. The chain has TRBV2 and TRBJ2-6; D unclear. Written as DNA, the CDR3 is TGTGCCAGCAGTGACGGGTCTGGGGCCAACGTCCTGACTTTC. Translating gives CASSDGSGANVLTF.